This T cell receptor beta chain was retrieved from a study of neoadjuvant nivolumab and ipilimumab in lung cancer. Study-wide results and caveats: Blood richness before therapy tracked richness in tumors resected after neoadjuvant therapy.

As regards this clone: As yet, its antigen is unknown.

CDR1 SGHTA and CDR2 FQGNSA come from the germline V gene. V lost 1 base to trimming and J lost 0 bases; unmatched junction nucleotides: 7. The CDR3 consists of 18 residues. Clones were sequenced by immunoSEQ multiplex PCR, and TCRdb holds only the in-frame ones, with some missing. The sample lists fewer than 35,000 clones, about 85% seen once, with around 6.1% in the top ten. The source of this sequence is an adult with non-small cell lung cancer. This chain uses TRBV7-2 with TRBJ2-3; 10 bases align to TRBD2. Sequencing was performed on peripheral blood, taken before neoadjuvant nivolumab, alone or with ipilimumab. CDR3 residues: CASSLGLAGVTSTDTQYF. CDR3 DNA: TGTGCCAGCAGCTTAGGGCTAGCGGGGGTGACTAGCACAGATACGCAGTATTTT.